These 24 T cell receptor beta chains were all obtained from the same sample, sequenced in a study of OX40 agonist ivuxolimab in advanced cancers. Repertoires were generated with immunoSEQ multiplex PCR, while TCRdb's copy carries only in-frame clones and drops some. Counted here are over 35,000 clones, less than 85% occurring once; the ten biggest clones make up less than 5%. The source material was CD4+ or CD8+ T cells sorted from blood, sampled in a trial of the OX40 agonist ivuxolimab. All receptors come from an adult with an advanced solid tumor such as melanoma, head and neck, liver or kidney cancer.

The chain recombines TRBV30 with TRBJ2-7, with D perhaps TRBD2 (7 bases). The CDR3 has 13 amino acids. Germline lookup yields CDR1 GTSNPN and CDR2 SVGIG (reference sequence). V was cut by 4 bases and J by 3 bases, with 13 bases left in between. The CDR3 nucleotides read TGTGCCTGGACGGGGGGCCTAAGCTACGAGCAGTACTTC. Residues: CAWTGGLSYEQYF.

The CDR3 sequence is CASSSGTGFAYEQYF. CDR3 bases: TGTGCCAGCAGCTCCGGGACAGGGTTTGCCTACGAGCAGTACTTC. The V and J genes are TRBV5-6 and TRBJ2-7, with 9 bases identical to TRBD1. In germline, CDR1 is SGHDT, CDR2 YYEEEE. The CDR3 is made up of 15 amino acids. V lost 3 bases to trimming and J lost 2 bases; unmatched junction nucleotides: 6.

J is TRBJ2-3 and V is TRBV5-1; D call uncertain. Germline V gene lookup returns CDR1 SGHRS and CDR2 YFSETQ. This CDR3 is built from 13 residues. Trimming removed 7 bases at V and 3 bases at J, with 12 bases between. CDR3: CASGSPGTDTQYF. As DNA, the CDR3 is TGCGCCAGCGGTAGCCCGGGTACAGATACGCAGTATTTT.

The chain joins TRBV6-6 to TRBJ2-5, with D unresolved. The germline V gene has CDR1 MNHNY and CDR2 SVGAGI (reference sequence). The germline V and J ends were trimmed by 7 bases and 1 base, with 13 bases remaining between them. This CDR3 comprises 14 residues. The DNA of the CDR3 is TGTGCCAGCACCTATTACGGCGGCCAAGAGACCCAGTACTTC. It encodes CASTYYGGQETQYF.

This chain joins TRBV7-8 and TRBJ2-7; D uncertain. Germline CDR1 reads SGHVS; CDR2 reads FQNEAQ. This CDR3 region has 11 residues. Trimming took 3 bases from V and 7 from J, leaving 7 bases between them. CDR3 DNA: TGTGCCAGCAGCTTTGATAGGGAGCAGTACTTC. Amino acid sequence: CASSFDREQYF.

This chain links TRBV30 with TRBJ2-1; 16 positions agree with TRBD2. J was trimmed by 3 bases and V by 6 bases; bases with no gene match: 17. Germline loops: CDR1 GTSNPN, CDR2 SVGIG (reference sequence). CDR3 length equals 20 residues. CDR3 coding DNA: TGTGCCTGTTTTCCGGGACTAGCGGGAGGGCCGGGGTTGAGCTACAATGAGCAGTTCTTC. Protein: CACFPGLAGGPGLSYNEQFF.

The CDR3 sequence is CASSPGVQETQYF. In DNA, the CDR3 is TGCGCCAGCAGCCCCGGAGTCCAAGAGACCCAGTACTTC. The chain has TRBV5-1 and TRBJ2-5; D uncertain. CDR1 is SGHRS and CDR2 is YFSETQ in the germline V gene. The CDR3 is 13 residues long. Deletions cut 4 bases from V and 1 base from J, with 8 bases between.

The chain couples TRBV7-2 to TRBJ2-3, with D perhaps matching TRBD2 (5 bases). The CDR3 runs to 15 residues. Between the trimmed V and J ends, which lost 4 bases and 8 bases, there was a span of 19 bases. Germline CDR1 reads SGHTA; CDR2 reads FQGNSA. The CDR3 reads CASSSKPGTPGTQYF. The DNA for the CDR3 is TGTGCCAGCAGCTCTAAGCCGGGAACCCCGGGTACGCAGTATTTT.

This clone was seen once. Sequence at one end of the junction differs from germline and may be a read error. The CDR3 DNA reads as TGTGTCAGCAGTTACTCCCTACCCTACGAGCAGTACTTC. Encoded protein: CVSSYSLPYEQYF. The chain combines TRBV6-8 with TRBJ2-7; D is undetermined. CDR1 is MNHGY and CDR2 is SAAAGT in the germline V gene. The CDR3 loop spans 13 amino acids.

This clone was seen only a few times. V and J are TRBV27 and TRBJ1-5; D is undetermined. Trimming pared 5 bases from V and 2 bases from J, leaving 13 bases between. Germline V lookup: CDR1 MNHEY, CDR2 SMNVEV (reference sequence). The CDR3 runs to 15 residues. The CDR3 nucleotides read TGTGCCAGCAGTCCTGACGCGTTGGGCAATCAGCCCCAGCATTTT. This sequence encodes CASSPDALGNQPQHF.

In its sample, this clone was seen once. The rearrangement uses TRBV18 and TRBJ2-5, with 8 positions matching TRBD1. Germline-derived CDR1 and CDR2 are KGHSH and LQKENI. Trimming removed 3 bases from V and 5 bases from J; junction bases left unmatched: 5. This CDR3 region has 14 residues. The chain's CDR3 is CASSPQGAGETQYF. CDR3 nucleotide sequence: TGTGCCAGCTCACCCCAGGGGGCAGGGGAGACCCAGTACTTC.

The CDR3 coding sequence is TGTGCCAGCAGTCGAGGGGAGAACTACGAGCAGTACTTC. This translates into CASSRGENYEQYF. The rearrangement joins TRBV6-5 to TRBJ2-7, with D perhaps given as TRBD1 or TRBD2 (5 bases each). The germline V gene encodes CDR1 MNHEY and CDR2 SVGAGI. With 5 bases removed from V and 3 bases from J, the gap between germline ends came to 11 bases. The CDR3 contains 13 residues.

V is TRBV5-4 and J is TRBJ1-2; 7 bases align to TRBD1. The trim removed 7 bases at V and 8 bases at J, leaving 8 bases unmatched. Germline assignment: CDR1 SGHNT and CDR2 YYREEE (reference sequence). CDR3 size: 12 residues. The CDR3 sequence: CASGQDVNGYTF. DNA for the CDR3: TGTGCCAGCGGACAGGATGTGAACGGCTACACCTTC.

This clone has just one count. The chain has TRBV18 and TRBJ2-5; no firm D call. The CDR3 loop spans 15 amino acids. V dropped 1 base and J dropped 5 bases, with 14 bases sitting between them. CDR1 is KGHSH, CDR2 LQKENI, per germline. The CDR3 DNA reads as TGTGCCAGCTCACCACGGGCAGTTCTGGGTGAGACCCAGTACTTC. Protein product: CASSPRAVLGETQYF.

The J gene is TRBJ2-1, the V gene TRBV27; TRBD2 aligns across 8 bases. The CDR3 has 15 residues. CDR1 and CDR2 from the germline V gene are MNHEY and SMNVEV (reference sequence). J lost 8 bases, V lost 4 bases, and 10 bases had no gene match. As DNA, the CDR3 is TGTGCCAGCAGTTCGGGGGGGGCCCTTCTTCATGAGCAGTTCTTC. Its translation: CASSSGGALLHEQFF.

The V gene is TRBV7-2, the J gene TRBJ1-4; D is possibly TRBD1 (5 bases). From germline, CDR1 is SGHTA and CDR2 FQGNSA. This CDR3 is built from 15 residues. The V end lost 6 bases, the J end lost 3 bases, and 14 bases lay between the germline ends. CDR3 in DNA: TGTGCCAGCAGACCTGACAGACAAGCTAATGAAAAACTGTTTTTT. Protein sequence: CASRPDRQANEKLFF.

The chain carries TRBV30 and TRBJ1-2, with unresolved D. CDR1 GTSNPN and CDR2 SVGIG come from the germline V gene (reference sequence). The CDR3 runs to 13 residues. Trimming pared 2 bases from V and 4 bases from J, leaving 11 bases between. The CDR3 here is CAWSPGNSYGYTF. The CDR3 nucleotides are TGTGCCTGGAGTCCAGGCAATTCCTATGGCTACACCTTC. Combining the CDR3 with reference TRBV30 and TRBJ1-2 gives the whole variable domain SQTIHQWPATLVQPVGSPLSLECTVEGTSNPNLYWYRQAAGRGLQLLFYSVGIGQISSEVPQNLSASRPQDRQFILSSKKLLLSDSGFYLCAWSPGNSYGYTFGSGTRLTVV.

V and J are TRBV5-1 and TRBJ2-7; 7 bases are a match to TRBD2. With 0 bases clipped from V and 6 bases from J, the junction kept 9 bases outside the gene matches. Per germline, CDR1 SGHRS and CDR2 YFSETQ. CDR3 size: 15 residues. The CDR3 sequence: CASSLVSGGSFEQYF. The CDR3 DNA is TGCGCCAGCAGCTTGGTTTCGGGAGGAAGTTTCGAGCAGTACTTC.

The V gene is TRBV28, the J gene TRBJ1-3; D remains ambiguous. This CDR3 has 17 amino acids. Germline-derived CDR1 and CDR2 are MDHEN and SYDVKM. The ends were cut back, 5 bases at V and 0 bases at J, with 17 bases in the middle. CDR3 DNA sequence: TGTGCCAGCAGTGCCCCCGGTGAAGGGAGCTCTGGAAACACCATATATTTT. Translating it yields CASSAPGEGSSGNTIYF.

This chain uses TRBV19 with TRBJ1-3; 7 nucleotides line up with TRBD1. Germline CDR1 and CDR2: LNHDA and SQIVND (reference sequence). Trimming at V came to 9 bases and at J to 6 bases, leaving 11 bases not matched to a gene. The CDR3 loop spans 14 amino acids. CDR3 nucleotides: TGTGCCAGCGCTGCGACAGGGCCTGTAAACACCATATATTTT. Amino acid sequence: CASAATGPVNTIYF.

This clone has only a few counts. The chain couples TRBV2 to TRBJ2-7; 8 bases are a match to TRBD2. The CDR3 contains 12 residues. V lost 6 bases and J lost 7; bases outside the gene matches: 5. Germline CDR1 reads SNHLY; CDR2 reads FYNNEI. The CDR3 nucleotides read TGTGCCAGCAGGTTGACTAGCGCTGAGCAGTACTTC. Protein: CASRLTSAEQYF.

V is TRBV7-3 and J is TRBJ2-7, with D perhaps given as TRBD1 or TRBD2 (5 bases each). The CDR3 is made up of 15 amino acids. V was shortened by 5 bases and J by 5 bases, with 19 bases between the two germline ends. CDR1 is SGHTA and CDR2 is FQGTGA in the germline V gene. For the CDR3, the DNA is TGTGCCAGCAGCCACGGGGTGAGCAGGGCCAACGAGCAGTACTTC. Amino acids: CASSHGVSRANEQYF.

The rearrangement joins TRBV5-5 to TRBJ1-1; 7 bases align to TRBD1. The CDR3 is 15 amino acids. In germline, CDR1 is SGHKS, CDR2 YYEKEE (reference sequence). V gave up 0 bases and J gave up 1 base; unmatched junction bases: 3. The CDR3 sequence is CASSLEDRRNTEAFF. CDR3 bases: TGTGCCAGCAGCTTGGAGGACAGGCGGAACACTGAAGCTTTCTTT.

This chain links TRBV19 with TRBJ1-2, with D perhaps matching TRBD1 (6 bases). Trimming removed 9 bases at V and 4 bases at J, with 15 bases between. There are 13 residues in the CDR3. Germline V lookup: CDR1 LNHDA, CDR2 SQIVND (reference sequence). The CDR3 region has the DNA TGTGCCAGCCGCTCCACAGGGTCCTATGGCTACACCTTC. Residues: CASRSTGSYGYTF.